This TCR beta chain was retrieved from a study of T cells in localized non-small cell lung cancer. The length of the CDR3 is 13 residues. Trimming pared 4 bases from V and 7 bases from J, leaving 8 bases between. CDR1 and CDR2 (germline): SGHVS, FQNEAQ. Study-level findings and limits: Measurement of T cell clonality placed uninvolved adjacent lung highest, above the level in tumor. In adjacent lung appeared a median about 57 of the top 100 tumor clones. Patients showing higher blood T cell density tended to see longer overall survival.

On this clone itself: The antigen is unknown.

Libraries were prepared by immunoSEQ multiplex PCR; TCRdb keeps only in-frame clonotypes and omits some of them. The sample holds roughly 38,000 clones, about 86% seen once. The sequence was collected from a woman aged 18-55 years with stage III lung adenocarcinoma. The chain is built from TRBV7-8 and TRBJ1-6, with D unclear. Sequencing used peripheral blood, obtained before any cancer treatment. Here the CDR3 DNA reads TGTGCCAGCAGCTCACCCGGGAATTCACCCCTCCACTTT. As protein: CASSSPGNSPLHF.